The T cell receptor (beta chain) under discussion was sequenced for a study of blood T cell repertoires in COVID-19. Overall study: Donors in the United States, Italy and Spain gave samples during acute or convalescent COVID-19.

Profiled with immunoSEQ multiplex PCR; TCRdb holds only in-frame clones, not every one. Here the sample spans about 140,000 clones, less than 80% being singletons. Germline V CDR1 and CDR2: SGHVS, FNYEAQ. The V segment lost 5 bases and the J segment 8 bases; nucleotides outside the gene matches: 10. The length of the CDR3 is 15 residues. The gene calls are TRBV7-6 and TRBJ2-7; 12 bases match TRBD2. This TCR was sampled from a man aged 60 to 75 with acute or convalescent COVID-19. Source material: peripheral blood. The CDR3 DNA is TGTGCCAGCAGCCCCACCGGGACTAGCGGGTCTAAGCAGTACTTC. Its protein is CASSPTGTSGSKQYF.